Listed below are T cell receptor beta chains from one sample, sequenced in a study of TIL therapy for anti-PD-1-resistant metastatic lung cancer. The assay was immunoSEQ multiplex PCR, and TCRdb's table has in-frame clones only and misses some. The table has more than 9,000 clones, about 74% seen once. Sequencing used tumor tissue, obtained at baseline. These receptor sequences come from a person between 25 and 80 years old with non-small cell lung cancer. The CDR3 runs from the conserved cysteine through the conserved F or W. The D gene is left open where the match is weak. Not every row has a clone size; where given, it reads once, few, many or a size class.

cdr3_aa: CASSQEGGWKNIQYF; cdr3_nt: TGTGCCAGCAGCCAAGAGGGGGGGTGGAAAAACATTCAGTACTTC; j_call: TRBJ2-4; cdr3_length: 15; clone_size: few; v_call: TRBV4-2; d_call: TRBD2
cdr3_aa: CASSEQLAWETQYF; cdr3_nt: TGTGCCAGCAGTGAACAACTAGCCTGGGAGACCCAGTACTTC; j_call: TRBJ2-5; cdr3_length: 14; clone_size: NA; v_call: TRBV2; d_call: NA
cdr3_aa: CASSDRGNSPLHF; cdr3_nt: TGTGCCAGCAGTGACAGGGGTAATTCACCCCTCCACTTT; j_call: TRBJ1-6; cdr3_length: 13; clone_size: NA; v_call: TRBV6-1; d_call: NA
cdr3_aa: CASSYDIAGSNNEQFF; cdr3_nt: TGTGCCAGCAGCTACGATATAGCGGGGAGCAACAATGAGCAGTTCTTC; j_call: TRBJ2-1; cdr3_length: 16; clone_size: once; v_call: TRBV11-2; d_call: TRBD2
cdr3_aa: CASSPGTALNEKLFF; cdr3_nt: TGCGCCAGCAGCCCGGGGACTGCCCTTAATGAAAAACTGTTTTTT; j_call: TRBJ1-4; cdr3_length: 15; clone_size: NA; v_call: TRBV4-1; d_call: NA
cdr3_aa: CASSFTRGYEQYF; cdr3_nt: TGTGCCAGCAGCTTCACACGGGGTTACGAGCAGTACTTC; j_call: TRBJ2-7; cdr3_length: 13; clone_size: NA; v_call: TRBV13; d_call: NA
cdr3_aa: CATQGGDGMNTEAFF; cdr3_nt: TGTGCCACGCAGGGGGGAGATGGGATGAACACTGAAGCTTTCTTT; j_call: TRBJ1-1; cdr3_length: 15; clone_size: NA; v_call: TRBV11-3; d_call: TRBD1
cdr3_aa: CASSKVGRSGTGAPILYEQYF; cdr3_nt: TGTGCCAGCAGCAAAGTTGGGAGGAGTGGGACAGGGGCTCCCATCCTCTACGAGCAGTACTTC; j_call: TRBJ2-7; cdr3_length: 21; clone_size: NA; v_call: TRBV21-1; d_call: NA
cdr3_aa: CASSLAGTHGYTF; cdr3_nt: TGTGCCAGCAGCTTAGCAGGGACCCATGGCTACACCTTC; j_call: TRBJ1-2; cdr3_length: 13; clone_size: few; v_call: TRBV7-9; d_call: NA
cdr3_aa: CASSLAQGVYYGYTF; cdr3_nt: TGTGCCAGCAGCTTAGCGCAGGGTGTTTACTATGGCTACACCTTC; j_call: TRBJ1-2; cdr3_length: 15; clone_size: NA; v_call: TRBV7-9; d_call: NA
cdr3_aa: CASSQGNTGELFF; cdr3_nt: TGTGCCAGCAGCCAAGGGAACACCGGGGAGCTGTTTTTT; j_call: TRBJ2-2; cdr3_length: 13; clone_size: once; v_call: TRBV14; d_call: NA
cdr3_aa: CASSWETSSRGAGELFF; cdr3_nt: TGTGCCAGCAGCTGGGAGACTAGCAGTAGAGGGGCCGGGGAGCTGTTTTTT; j_call: TRBJ2-2; cdr3_length: 17; clone_size: NA; v_call: TRBV5-4; d_call: TRBD2
cdr3_aa: CASSLILAEQETQYF; cdr3_nt: TGCGCCAGCAGCTTAATCCTAGCTGAGCAAGAGACCCAGTACTTC; j_call: TRBJ2-5; cdr3_length: 15; clone_size: NA; v_call: TRBV5-1; d_call: NA
cdr3_aa: CASRTSGGPDEQFF; cdr3_nt: TGTGCCAGCAGAACTAGCGGGGGGCCCGATGAGCAGTTCTTC; j_call: TRBJ2-1; cdr3_length: 14; clone_size: once; v_call: TRBV6-6; d_call: TRBD2
cdr3_aa: CASRDTGRISGNTIYF; cdr3_nt: TGTGCCAGCAGGGACACAGGACGAATCTCTGGAAACACCATATATTTT; j_call: TRBJ1-3; cdr3_length: 16; clone_size: NA; v_call: TRBV6-6; d_call: NA
cdr3_aa: CASSFSTGIHEQYF; cdr3_nt: TGTGCCAGCAGTTTCTCTACAGGGATCCACGAGCAGTACTTC; j_call: TRBJ2-7; cdr3_length: 14; clone_size: NA; v_call: TRBV27; d_call: NA
cdr3_aa: CASSRGTDNYGYTF; cdr3_nt: TGCGCCAGCAGCCGAGGGACAGACAACTATGGCTACACCTTC; j_call: TRBJ1-2; cdr3_length: 14; clone_size: NA; v_call: TRBV5-1; d_call: TRBD1
cdr3_aa: CASKTTDGTYEQYF; cdr3_nt: TGTGCCAGCAAAACTACCGACGGGACCTACGAGCAGTACTTC; j_call: TRBJ2-7; cdr3_length: 14; clone_size: NA; v_call: TRBV28; d_call: NA
cdr3_aa: CASSDPSGVQETQYF; cdr3_nt: TGCGCCAGCAGTGACCCCTCAGGGGTTCAAGAGACCCAGTACTTC; j_call: TRBJ2-5; cdr3_length: 15; clone_size: NA; v_call: TRBV10-2; d_call: NA
cdr3_aa: CASSTQGAGEKLFF; cdr3_nt: TGCGCCAGCAGCACCCAGGGAGCCGGTGAAAAACTGTTTTTT; j_call: TRBJ1-4; cdr3_length: 14; clone_size: NA; v_call: TRBV5-1; d_call: NA
cdr3_aa: CASSLLKSDTQYF; cdr3_nt: TGTGCCAGCAGCTTACTAAAATCAGATACGCAGTATTTT; j_call: TRBJ2-3; cdr3_length: 13; clone_size: NA; v_call: TRBV7-2; d_call: NA
cdr3_aa: CASAAGDGYTF; cdr3_nt: TGTGCCTCGGCCGCCGGGGATGGCTACACCTTC; j_call: TRBJ1-2; cdr3_length: 11; clone_size: NA; v_call: TRBV7-9; d_call: NA